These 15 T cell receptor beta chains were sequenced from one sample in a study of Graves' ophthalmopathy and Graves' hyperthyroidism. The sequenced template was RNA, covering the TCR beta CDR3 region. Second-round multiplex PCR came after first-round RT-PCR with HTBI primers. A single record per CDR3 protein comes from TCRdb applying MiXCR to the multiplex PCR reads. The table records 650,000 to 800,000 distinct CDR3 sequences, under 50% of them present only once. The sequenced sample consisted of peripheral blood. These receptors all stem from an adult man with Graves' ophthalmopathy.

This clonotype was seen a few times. CDR3 nucleotide sequence: TGTGCCAGCAGCTACGGGAGTAAAACCGGGGAGCTGTTTTTT. This translates into CASSYGSKTGELFF. The chain has TRBV3-1 and TRBJ2-2; possibly TRBD2 for D (6 bases). This CDR3 comprises 14 residues. Trimming left V 5 bases short and J 5 bases short, with 12 bases between. CDR1 is LGHDT, CDR2 YNNKEL, per germline (reference sequence). Full variable domain (rest looked up from reference TRBV3-1 and TRBJ2-2): DTAVSQTPKYLVTQMGNDKSIKCEQNLGHDTMYWYKQDSKKFLKIMFSYNNKELIINETVPNRFSPKSPDKAHLNLHINSLELGDSAVYFCASSYGSKTGELFFGEGSRLTVL.

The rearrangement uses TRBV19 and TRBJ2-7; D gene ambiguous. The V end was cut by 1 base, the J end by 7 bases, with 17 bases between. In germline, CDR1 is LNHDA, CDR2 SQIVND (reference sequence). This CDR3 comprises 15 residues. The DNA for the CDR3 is TGTGCCAGTAGTATAGGTGCGGAACCTTTAAGGGAGCAGTACTTC. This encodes CASSIGAEPLREQYF. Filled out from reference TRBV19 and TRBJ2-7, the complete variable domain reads DGGITQSPKYLFRKEGQNVTLSCEQNLNHDAMYWYRQDPGQGLRLIYYSQIVNDFQKGDIAEGYSVSREKKESFPLTVTSAQKNPTAFYLCASSIGAEPLREQYFGPGTRLTVT.

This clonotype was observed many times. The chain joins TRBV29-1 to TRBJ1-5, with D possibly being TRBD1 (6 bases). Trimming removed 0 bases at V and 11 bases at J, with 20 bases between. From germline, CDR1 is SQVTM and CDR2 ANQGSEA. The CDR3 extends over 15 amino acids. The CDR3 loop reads CSVEEGQGTIRAQHF. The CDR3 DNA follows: TGCAGCGTTGAAGAGGGTCAGGGGACCATCAGGGCCCAGCATTTT.

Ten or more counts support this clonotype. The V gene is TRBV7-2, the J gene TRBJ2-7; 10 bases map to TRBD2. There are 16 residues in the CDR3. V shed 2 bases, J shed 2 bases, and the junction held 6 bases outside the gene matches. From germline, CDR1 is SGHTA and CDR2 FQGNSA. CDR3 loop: CASSLRSGGATYEQYF. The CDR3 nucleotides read TGTGCCAGCAGCTTAAGAAGCGGGGGGGCCACCTACGAGCAGTACTTC.

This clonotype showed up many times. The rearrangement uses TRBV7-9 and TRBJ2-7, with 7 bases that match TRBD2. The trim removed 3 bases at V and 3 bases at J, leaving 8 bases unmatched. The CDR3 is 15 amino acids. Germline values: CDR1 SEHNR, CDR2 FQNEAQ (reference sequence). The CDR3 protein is CASSFRAGLLYEQYF. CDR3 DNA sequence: TGTGCCAGCAGCTTCCGAGCGGGACTTCTCTACGAGCAGTACTTC.

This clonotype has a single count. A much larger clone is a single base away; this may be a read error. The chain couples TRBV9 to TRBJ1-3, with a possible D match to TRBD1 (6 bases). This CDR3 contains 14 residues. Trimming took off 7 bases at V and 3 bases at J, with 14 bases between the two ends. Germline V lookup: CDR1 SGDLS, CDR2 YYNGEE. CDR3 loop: CASGGGVCGNTIYF. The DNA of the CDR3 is TGTGCCAGCGGAGGGGGAGTATGTGGAAACACCATATATTTT.

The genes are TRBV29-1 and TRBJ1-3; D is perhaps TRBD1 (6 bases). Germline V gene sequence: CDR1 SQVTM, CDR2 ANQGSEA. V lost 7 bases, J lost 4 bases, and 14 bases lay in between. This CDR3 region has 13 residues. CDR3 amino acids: CSDTKQGGNTIYF. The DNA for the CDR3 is TGCAGCGATACCAAACAGGGCGGAAACACCATATATTTT.

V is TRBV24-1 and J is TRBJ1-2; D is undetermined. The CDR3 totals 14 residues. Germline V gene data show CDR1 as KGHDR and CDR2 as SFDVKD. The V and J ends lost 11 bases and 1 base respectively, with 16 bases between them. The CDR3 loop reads CASGLRGINYGYTF. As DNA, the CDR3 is TGTGCCAGCGGCTTACGGGGAATTAACTATGGCTACACCTTC.

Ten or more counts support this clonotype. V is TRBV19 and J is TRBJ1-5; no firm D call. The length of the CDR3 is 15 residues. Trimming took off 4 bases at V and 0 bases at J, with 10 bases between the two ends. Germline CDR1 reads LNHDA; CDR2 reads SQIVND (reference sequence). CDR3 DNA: TGTGCCAGTAGTACGCGGGCGGATAGCAATCAGCCCCAGCATTTT. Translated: CASSTRADSNQPQHF.

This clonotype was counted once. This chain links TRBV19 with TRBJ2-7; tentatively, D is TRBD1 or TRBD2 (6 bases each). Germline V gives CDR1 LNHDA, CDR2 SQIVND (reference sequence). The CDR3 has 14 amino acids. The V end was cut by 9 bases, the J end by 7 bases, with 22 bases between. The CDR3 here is CASRKEGVEDEQYF. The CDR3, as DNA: TGTGCCAGCAGGAAGGAGGGGGTTGAGGATGAGCAGTACTTC.

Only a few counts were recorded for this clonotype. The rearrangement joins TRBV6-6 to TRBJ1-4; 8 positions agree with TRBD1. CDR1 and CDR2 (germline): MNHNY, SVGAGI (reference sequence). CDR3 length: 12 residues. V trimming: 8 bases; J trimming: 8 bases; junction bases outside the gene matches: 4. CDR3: CASRDRREKLFF. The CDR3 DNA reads TGTGCCAGCCGGGACAGGAGGGAAAAACTGTTTTTT.

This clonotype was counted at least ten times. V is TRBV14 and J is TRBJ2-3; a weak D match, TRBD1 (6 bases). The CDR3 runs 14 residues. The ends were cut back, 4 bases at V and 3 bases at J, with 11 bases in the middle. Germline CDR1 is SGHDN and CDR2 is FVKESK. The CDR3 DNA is TGTGCCAGCAGCCCGACGACAGGTACAGATACGCAGTATTTT. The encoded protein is CASSPTTGTDTQYF.

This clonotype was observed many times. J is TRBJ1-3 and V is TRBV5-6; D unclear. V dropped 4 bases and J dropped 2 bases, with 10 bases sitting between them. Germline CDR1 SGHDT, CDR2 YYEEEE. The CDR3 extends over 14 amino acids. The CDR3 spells CASSLRGTGNTIYF. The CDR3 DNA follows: TGTGCCAGCAGCCTCAGAGGTACTGGAAACACCATATATTTT. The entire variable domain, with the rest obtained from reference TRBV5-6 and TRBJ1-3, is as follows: DAGVTQSPTHLIKTRGQQVTLRCSPKSGHDTVSWYQQALGQGPQFIFQYYEEEERQRGNFPDRFSGHQFPNYSSELNVNALLLGDSALYLCASSLRGTGNTIYFGEGSWLTVV.

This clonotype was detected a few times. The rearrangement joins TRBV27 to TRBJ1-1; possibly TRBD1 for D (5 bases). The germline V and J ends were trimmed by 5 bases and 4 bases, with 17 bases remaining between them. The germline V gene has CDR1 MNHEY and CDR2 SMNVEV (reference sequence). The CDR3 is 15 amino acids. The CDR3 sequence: CASSTRLFGATEAFF. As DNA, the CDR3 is TGTGCCAGCAGTACGCGCCTTTTCGGGGCCACTGAAGCTTTCTTT.

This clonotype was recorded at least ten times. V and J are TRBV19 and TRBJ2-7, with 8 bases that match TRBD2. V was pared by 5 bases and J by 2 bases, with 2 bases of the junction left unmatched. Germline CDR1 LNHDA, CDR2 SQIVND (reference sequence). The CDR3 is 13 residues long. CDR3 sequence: CASSDSGTYEQYF. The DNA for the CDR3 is TGTGCCAGTAGTGATAGCGGGACCTACGAGCAGTACTTC.